The rows below give T cell receptor beta chains drawn from one sample of a study of blood T cell repertoires in COVID-19. TCRdb keeps only in-frame clones here, not all; method: immunoSEQ multiplex PCR. The sample has roughly 49,000 clones, 90% seen once. Sample: peripheral blood. The source of these receptors is a woman aged 80 or older with acute or convalescent COVID-19. The CDR3 runs from the conserved cysteine through the conserved F or W. The D gene is left open where the match is weak. Clone size appears in some rows only: once, few, many, or a class for an expanded clone.

. TRBJ1-2 TRBD1 TRBV19 TGTGCCAGTAGTATAGCTGAGGCAGGGGGCTCCGGTGGCTACACCTTC CASSIAEAGGSGGYTF
. TRBJ2-1 TRBD1 TRBV18 TGTGCCAGCTCACCACCTCACAGGGGTACCTACAATGAGCAGTTCTTC CASSPPHRGTYNEQFF
. TRBJ1-4 TRBD1 TRBV5-1 TGCGCCAGCAGCTCGCACCCGGACAGGTTTCGGGAAAAACTGTTTTTT CASSSHPDRFREKLFF
. TRBJ2-7 TRBD1 TRBV6-1 TGTGCCAGCAGTGAAAGGACAGGTTTTGGAATTCGGGAGCAGTACTTC CASSERTGFGIREQYF
. TRBJ1-4 TRBD1 TRBV7-2 TGTGCCAGCAGCTTATGGGGACAGTCTGGCGGAATGAATGAAAAACTGTTTTTT CASSLWGQSGGMNEKLFF
. TRBJ1-3 . TRBV11-2 TGTGCCAGCAGCTCCGGAGGGGGAAACACCATATATTTT CASSSGGGNTIYF
. TRBJ1-2 TRBD1 TRBV4-3 TGCGCCAGCAGCCAGGGACAGGGGGCTGGGTATGGCTACACCTTC CASSQGQGAGYGYTF
. TRBJ1-2 TRBD1 TRBV4-3 TGCGCCAGCAGCCAAGAGGGACAGGGCTATGGCTACACCTTC CASSQEGQGYGYTF
. TRBJ1-1 TRBD1 TRBV30 TGTGCCTGGAGCGCAAACAGGGGGACAATCATGAACACTGAAGCTTTCTTT CAWSANRGTIMNTEAFF
. TRBJ1-1 . TRBV30 TGTGCCTGGAGTCCCGCCCACTTGAACACTGAAGCTTTCTTT CAWSPAHLNTEAFF
few TRBJ2-3 . TRBV5-6 TGTGCCAGCAGCTTGGGGAGGGCCTTTTTAGGGACAGATACGCAGTATTTT CASSLGRAFLGTDTQYF
. TRBJ2-3 TRBD2 TRBV7-3 TGTGCCAGCAGCTTAACCGCTCTAGCGGGCATCACAGATACGCAGTATTTT CASSLTALAGITDTQYF
. TRBJ1-1 TRBD1 TRBV5-1 TGCGCCAGCAGCAGGGGACAGACGAACACTGAAGCTTTCTTT CASSRGQTNTEAFF